This T cell receptor beta chain is from a study of blood T cell repertoires in COVID-19. Study details: Spain, Italy and the United States supplied samples that represented acute and convalescent COVID-19.

Repertoires were generated with immunoSEQ multiplex PCR, while TCRdb's copy carries only in-frame clones and drops some. The sample has fewer than 200,000 clones, about 84% seen once. Trimming removed 6 bases from V and 6 bases from J; junction bases left unmatched: 10. The CDR3 extends over 15 amino acids. In germline, CDR1 is SNHLY, CDR2 FYNNEI. The study recruited people aged roughly 18 to 100 years across approximately 24 US areas. Donors in Cohort 3 counted as recovered after two negative PCRs, clearance, or symptom resolution. This clone showed up just a few times. The source of this sequence is a man aged 50-59 years who had recovered from COVID-19. V gene TRBV2 combines with J gene TRBJ2-2; 7 positions agree with TRBD2. Specimen: PBMCs or T cells enriched from blood (not recorded which). CDR3 protein: CASRSARLAAGELFF. DNA for the CDR3: TGTGCCAGCAGGTCGGCTCGACTAGCTGCCGGGGAGCTGTTTTTT.